Below are 31 T cell receptor beta chains sequenced from a single sample in a study of blood T cell repertoires in COVID-19. TCRdb's table, derived via immunoSEQ multiplex PCR, lists solely in-frame clones and lacks some. The sample gives 12,000 to 15,000 clones, roughly four fifths of which show up once; roughly 15% is in the top ten. Sequenced material: peripheral blood. These receptors came from a man in his sixties with acute or convalescent COVID-19.

The CDR3 region is CATLGGRGGTQYF. The CDR3 region has the DNA TGCGCCACACTCGGGGGGCGGGGAGGGACCCAGTACTTC. The V call is TRBV10-2, the J call TRBJ2-5; TRBD2 is a possible D gene (7 bases). This CDR3 spans 13 amino acids. V was shortened by 10 bases and J by 7 bases, with 19 bases between the two germline ends. Germline CDR1 WSHSY, CDR2 SAAADI.

The CDR3 DNA is TGTGCCATCAGTACGATTAGCGGGTCCTACAATGAGCAGTTCTTC. Translated, it gives CAISTISGSYNEQFF. The chain links TRBV10-3 to TRBJ2-1; 7 nucleotides line up with TRBD2. The CDR3 covers 15 residues. Germline CDR1 reads ENHRY; CDR2 reads SYGVKD. The ends lost 5 bases at V and 1 base at J; junction bases unmatched: 5.

This clone was seen more than once but under ten times. The chain uses TRBV19 and TRBJ1-5; 8 positions match TRBD1. CDR1 and CDR2 (germline): LNHDA, SQIVND (reference sequence). The CDR3 runs to 16 residues. After removal of 6 bases from V and 2 bases from J, the junction contained 9 bases not matched to a gene. The CDR3 loop reads CASRDHQGARNQPQHF. In DNA form, the CDR3 reads TGTGCCAGTAGGGATCACCAGGGGGCACGCAATCAGCCCCAGCATTTT.

The chain recombines TRBV5-1 with TRBJ2-7; D uncertain. CDR3 size: 13 residues. Trimming stripped 0 bases from V and 5 bases from J, with 9 bases between. Germline V gene data show CDR1 as SGHRS and CDR2 as YFSETQ. In DNA form, the CDR3 reads TGCGCCAGCAGCTTGGGACTCGGAGACGAGCAGTACTTC. This sequence encodes CASSLGLGDEQYF. Full variable domain (missing parts from reference TRBV5-1 and TRBJ2-7): KAGVTQTPRYLIKTRGQQVTLSCSPISGHRSVSWYQQTPGQGLQFLFEYFSETQRNKGNFPGRFSGRQFSNSRSEMNVSTLELGDSALYLCASSLGLGDEQYFGPGTRLTVT.

This CDR3 is CASSPPAGSYEQYF. CDR3 coding DNA: TGTGCCAGCTCACCACCGGCGGGCTCCTACGAGCAGTACTTC. The chain is built from TRBV18 and TRBJ2-7; tentative D call: TRBD2 (5 bases). The CDR3 has 14 amino acids. CDR1 and CDR2 from the germline V gene are KGHSH and LQKENI. V lost 0 bases and J lost 0, with 6 bases in between.

This rearrangement joins TRBV6-5 to TRBJ2-3; no clear D gene. V was clipped by 6 bases and J by 0 bases, with 4 bases between them. CDR1 and CDR2 from the germline V gene are MNHEY and SVGAGI. The CDR3 totals 12 residues. The CDR3 protein is CASRSSTDTQYF. As DNA, the CDR3 is TGTGCCAGCAGATCGAGCACAGATACGCAGTATTTT.

The rearrangement joins TRBV7-3 to TRBJ2-3; D may be TRBD2 (6 bases). Germline CDR1 is SGHTA and CDR2 is FQGTGA. The CDR3 length is 14 residues. Trimming pared 1 base from V and 6 bases from J, leaving 11 bases between. The CDR3 DNA reads TGTGCCAGCAGCTTAAACCCCGGAGGGGATACGCAGTATTTT. Translated, it gives CASSLNPGGDTQYF.

This clone came up once. The V gene is TRBV6-6, the J gene TRBJ1-2; D may be TRBD1 (6 bases). There are 15 residues in the CDR3. Trimming shortened V by 4 bases and J by 6 bases, and 18 bases separated the two germline ends. Germline loops: CDR1 MNHNY, CDR2 SVGAGI (reference sequence). In DNA form, the CDR3 reads TGTGCCAGCAGTTCCCGGACAGTCTTAGGGGATGGCTACACCTTC. Encoded protein: CASSSRTVLGDGYTF.

The chain links TRBV19 to TRBJ2-7; TRBD2 agrees at 12 bases. The CDR3 runs 16 residues. Germline lookup yields CDR1 LNHDA and CDR2 SQIVND (reference sequence). Trimming cost V 4 bases and J 1 base; bases outside gene matches: 5. CDR3 region: CASSKSGTSGSYEQYF. The CDR3 coding sequence is TGTGCCAGTAGTAAATCCGGGACTAGCGGGTCCTACGAGCAGTACTTC.

V gene TRBV7-9 combines with J gene TRBJ1-1; 8 nucleotides match TRBD1. The trim removed 0 bases at V and 9 bases at J, leaving 6 bases unmatched. CDR3 length: 14 amino acids. Looked up from germline, CDR1 is SEHNR and CDR2 is FQNEAQ (reference sequence). DNA for the CDR3: TGTGCCAGCAGCTTAGCGTCTGGACAGGGCAAAGCTTTCTTT. Residues: CASSLASGQGKAFF.

This sequence joins TRBV5-1 and TRBJ2-5; TRBD1 matches 10 bases. The CDR3 is made up of 14 amino acids. Unmatched junction bases numbered 4, after V lost 4 bases and J lost 4 bases. The V gene's germline CDR1 is SGHRS and CDR2 YFSETQ. The CDR3 loop reads CASSRWTGGETQYF. In DNA, the CDR3 is TGCGCCAGCAGCAGATGGACAGGGGGAGAGACCCAGTACTTC.

J is TRBJ1-1 and V is TRBV10-3; no firm D call. The CDR3 has 12 amino acids. The germline gives CDR1 ENHRY, CDR2 SYGVKD. V lost 7 bases to trimming and J lost 8 bases, with 14 bases between them. CDR3 DNA sequence: TGTGCCATCAAGACGGGAGCAACCGAAGCTTTCTTT. This sequence encodes CAIKTGATEAFF.

The chain recombines TRBV25-1 with TRBJ1-2, with 11 bases fitting TRBD1. Germline V lookup: CDR1 MGHDK, CDR2 SYGVNS. The junction had 14 bases not matched to a gene; V was cut back by 1 base and J by 7 bases. The CDR3 is 18 residues long. The CDR3 region is CASSEFYWTGGANGGYTF. CDR3 DNA: TGTGCCAGCAGTGAATTTTACTGGACAGGGGGCGCCAATGGTGGCTACACCTTC.

This clone was picked up a small number of times. The J gene is TRBJ2-1, the V gene TRBV5-1; the match to TRBD2 covers 9 bases. Germline assignment: CDR1 SGHRS and CDR2 YFSETQ. The CDR3 is made up of 15 amino acids. Trimming removed 3 bases from V and 6 bases from J; junction bases left unmatched: 7. The CDR3 sequence: CASSWGTSWGNEQFF. CDR3 bases: TGCGCCAGCAGCTGGGGGACTAGCTGGGGCAATGAGCAGTTCTTC.

This clone was seen only a few times. V is TRBV28 and J is TRBJ1-4, with D possibly being TRBD1 (6 bases). V lost 5 bases and J lost 13, with 17 bases in between. The CDR3 runs to 13 residues. CDR1 is MDHEN and CDR2 is SYDVKM in the germline V gene. The CDR3 region has the DNA TGTGCCAGCAGTGGAACCGGGACACTAGGACTGTTTTTT. Protein: CASSGTGTLGLFF.

V and J are TRBV5-5 and TRBJ1-6; no clear D. Germline CDR1 and CDR2: SGHKS and YYEKEE (reference sequence). CDR3 size: 13 residues. Trimming shortened V by 4 bases and J by 8 bases, and 10 bases separated the two germline ends. CDR3 nucleotides: TGTGCCAGCAGCCGGGAGCGGGATTCACCCCTCCACTTT. This translates into CASSRERDSPLHF.

The chain combines TRBV7-9 with TRBJ2-1; 7 positions agree with TRBD1. Trimming at V came to 5 bases and at J to 9 bases, leaving 13 bases not matched to a gene. The germline gives CDR1 SEHNR, CDR2 FQNEAQ (reference sequence). The CDR3 has 15 residues. The CDR3 here is CASSMPQGSGSEQFF. The CDR3 nucleotides read TGTGCCAGCAGCATGCCACAGGGGAGTGGTAGTGAGCAGTTCTTC. The full variable domain, completed using reference TRBV7-9 and TRBJ2-1, is DTGVSQNPRHKITKRGQNVTFRCDPISEHNRLYWYRQTLGQGPEFLTYFQNEAQLEKSRLLSDRFSAERPKGSFSTLEIQRTEQGDSAMYLCASSMPQGSGSEQFFGPGTRLTVL.

The chain uses TRBV2 and TRBJ2-5; D ambiguous. The CDR3 sequence is 14 residues long. The ends were cut back, 1 base at V and 2 bases at J, with 8 bases in the middle. Per germline, CDR1 SNHLY and CDR2 FYNNEI. The CDR3 nucleotides are TGTGCCAGCAGTGAAGGGAACAGACAAGAGACCCAGTACTTC. Protein sequence: CASSEGNRQETQYF.

The chain carries TRBV6-5 and TRBJ2-1; 8 bases line up with TRBD2. The germline V gene encodes CDR1 MNHEY and CDR2 SVGAGI. CDR3 length equals 15 residues. The V gene end was trimmed by 6 bases and the J gene end by 2 bases; junction bases not matched to a gene: 6. CDR3 coding DNA: TGTGCCAGCAGCACCGGGGGGGGCCCCTACAATGAGCAGTTCTTC. It yields the protein CASSTGGGPYNEQFF.

The chain couples TRBV7-2 to TRBJ2-7; D might be TRBD1 (6 bases). Germline values: CDR1 SGHTA, CDR2 FQGNSA. V lost 1 base and J 5 bases, leaving 12 bases between the germline ends. This CDR3 has 14 residues. CDR3 loop: CASSLDRVGNEQYF. CDR3 bases: TGTGCCAGCAGCTTAGACAGGGTGGGCAACGAGCAGTACTTC.

This sequence joins TRBV5-1 and TRBJ1-5; D not resolved. V lost 2 bases and J 5 bases, leaving 11 bases between the germline ends. The CDR3 totals 14 residues. Germline loops: CDR1 SGHRS, CDR2 YFSETQ. CDR3 DNA: TGCGCCAGCAGCTTAGGGAACGGGGATCAGCCCCAGCATTTT. As protein: CASSLGNGDQPQHF.

The chain uses TRBV7-9 and TRBJ2-4, with a possible D match to TRBD2 (6 bases). Germline CDR1 and CDR2: SEHNR and FQNEAQ (reference sequence). The V end was cut by 5 bases, the J end by 10 bases, with 21 bases between. There are 15 residues in the CDR3. CDR3 in amino acids: CASSLGPGDGGIQYF. The CDR3 coding sequence is TGTGCCAGCAGCCTCGGGCCTGGTGATGGGGGGATTCAGTACTTC.

This clone was observed a handful of times. The rearrangement joins TRBV27 to TRBJ2-1, with 11 bases lining up with TRBD1. Germline CDR1 is MNHEY and CDR2 is SMNVEV (reference sequence). V shed 5 bases, J shed 5 bases, and the junction held 14 bases outside the gene matches. The CDR3 sequence is 18 residues long. CDR3 nucleotides: TGTGCCAGCAGTCCTCTCCCCCGGACAGGGGGCGCGAACAATGAGCAGTTCTTC. Translated, it gives CASSPLPRTGGANNEQFF.

The chain combines TRBV12-3 or TRBV12-4 with TRBJ1-5; possibly TRBD1 for D (5 bases). The CDR3 is made up of 13 amino acids. Trimming took off 5 bases at V and 5 bases at J, with 10 bases between the two ends. CDR3 sequence: CASSLQQDQPQHF. The CDR3 DNA reads TGTGCCAGCAGTCTCCAACAGGATCAGCCCCAGCATTTT.

The chain uses TRBV6-5 and TRBJ2-7; TRBD1 matches at 7 bases. The germline V gene encodes CDR1 MNHEY and CDR2 SVGAGI. CDR3 length equals 13 residues. Trimming removed 6 bases from V and 3 bases from J; junction bases left unmatched: 5. The CDR3 nucleotides read TGTGCCAGCAGGGGGGCAGGGGGCTACGAGCAGTACTTC. It yields the protein CASRGAGGYEQYF.

This clone occurred a few times. The chain has TRBV29-1 and TRBJ2-1; tentative D call: TRBD2 (6 bases). V was cut by 8 bases and J by 6 bases, with 17 bases left in between. CDR1 SQVTM and CDR2 ANQGSEA come from the germline V gene. The CDR3 is made up of 13 amino acids. DNA for the CDR3: TGCAGCTCGCCCGCGGACTACCGCAATGAGCAGTTCTTC. Encoded protein: CSSPADYRNEQFF.

This clone was recorded a few times. The V and J genes are TRBV7-2 and TRBJ2-7; D possibly corresponds to TRBD2 (6 bases). The CDR3 contains 11 residues. CDR1 and CDR2 from the germline V gene are SGHTA and FQGNSA. Trimming pared 8 bases from V and 3 bases from J, leaving 8 bases between. The CDR3 loop is CASGDFYEQYF. The CDR3 DNA sequence: TGTGCCAGCGGGGACTTCTACGAGCAGTACTTC.

This clone showed up just a few times. The genes are TRBV5-1 and TRBJ1-1; 8 bases align to TRBD1. The V gene's germline CDR1 is SGHRS and CDR2 YFSETQ. The CDR3 has 15 residues. V shed 0 bases and J 4 bases; nucleotides not matched to a gene: 5. CDR3: CASSLGSTGGTEAFF. CDR3 sequence (DNA): TGCGCCAGCAGCTTGGGATCTACAGGGGGCACTGAAGCTTTCTTT.

The chain uses TRBV4-3 and TRBJ1-2; maybe TRBD1 (5 bases). CDR1 and CDR2 (germline): LGHNA, YSLEER. CDR3 length: 16 amino acids. V shed 0 bases and J shed 5 bases, with 16 bases lying between them. In DNA form, the CDR3 reads TGCGCCAGCAGCCAAGAGATTGGTCAGGGAGGGTATGGCTACACCTTC. It specifies CASSQEIGQGGYGYTF.

V is TRBV7-2 and J is TRBJ1-2; TRBD1 agrees at 7 bases. CDR1 is SGHTA, CDR2 FQGNSA, per germline. The CDR3 spans 15 residues. The V and J ends lost 5 bases and 4 bases, in that order; junction bases with no gene match: 10. Here the CDR3 DNA reads TGTGCCAGCAGCCCCCAATTAACAGGGGCCTATGGCTACACCTTC. The encoded protein is CASSPQLTGAYGYTF.

The V and J genes are TRBV5-4 and TRBJ1-4; D is unresolved. There are 15 residues in the CDR3. Germline V lookup: CDR1 SGHNT, CDR2 YYREEE (reference sequence). V was cut by 2 bases and J by 6 bases, with 14 bases left in between. CDR3 sequence: CASSFGGQLDEKLFF. CDR3 nucleotide sequence: TGTGCCAGCAGCTTCGGTGGGCAACTGGATGAAAAACTGTTTTTT.